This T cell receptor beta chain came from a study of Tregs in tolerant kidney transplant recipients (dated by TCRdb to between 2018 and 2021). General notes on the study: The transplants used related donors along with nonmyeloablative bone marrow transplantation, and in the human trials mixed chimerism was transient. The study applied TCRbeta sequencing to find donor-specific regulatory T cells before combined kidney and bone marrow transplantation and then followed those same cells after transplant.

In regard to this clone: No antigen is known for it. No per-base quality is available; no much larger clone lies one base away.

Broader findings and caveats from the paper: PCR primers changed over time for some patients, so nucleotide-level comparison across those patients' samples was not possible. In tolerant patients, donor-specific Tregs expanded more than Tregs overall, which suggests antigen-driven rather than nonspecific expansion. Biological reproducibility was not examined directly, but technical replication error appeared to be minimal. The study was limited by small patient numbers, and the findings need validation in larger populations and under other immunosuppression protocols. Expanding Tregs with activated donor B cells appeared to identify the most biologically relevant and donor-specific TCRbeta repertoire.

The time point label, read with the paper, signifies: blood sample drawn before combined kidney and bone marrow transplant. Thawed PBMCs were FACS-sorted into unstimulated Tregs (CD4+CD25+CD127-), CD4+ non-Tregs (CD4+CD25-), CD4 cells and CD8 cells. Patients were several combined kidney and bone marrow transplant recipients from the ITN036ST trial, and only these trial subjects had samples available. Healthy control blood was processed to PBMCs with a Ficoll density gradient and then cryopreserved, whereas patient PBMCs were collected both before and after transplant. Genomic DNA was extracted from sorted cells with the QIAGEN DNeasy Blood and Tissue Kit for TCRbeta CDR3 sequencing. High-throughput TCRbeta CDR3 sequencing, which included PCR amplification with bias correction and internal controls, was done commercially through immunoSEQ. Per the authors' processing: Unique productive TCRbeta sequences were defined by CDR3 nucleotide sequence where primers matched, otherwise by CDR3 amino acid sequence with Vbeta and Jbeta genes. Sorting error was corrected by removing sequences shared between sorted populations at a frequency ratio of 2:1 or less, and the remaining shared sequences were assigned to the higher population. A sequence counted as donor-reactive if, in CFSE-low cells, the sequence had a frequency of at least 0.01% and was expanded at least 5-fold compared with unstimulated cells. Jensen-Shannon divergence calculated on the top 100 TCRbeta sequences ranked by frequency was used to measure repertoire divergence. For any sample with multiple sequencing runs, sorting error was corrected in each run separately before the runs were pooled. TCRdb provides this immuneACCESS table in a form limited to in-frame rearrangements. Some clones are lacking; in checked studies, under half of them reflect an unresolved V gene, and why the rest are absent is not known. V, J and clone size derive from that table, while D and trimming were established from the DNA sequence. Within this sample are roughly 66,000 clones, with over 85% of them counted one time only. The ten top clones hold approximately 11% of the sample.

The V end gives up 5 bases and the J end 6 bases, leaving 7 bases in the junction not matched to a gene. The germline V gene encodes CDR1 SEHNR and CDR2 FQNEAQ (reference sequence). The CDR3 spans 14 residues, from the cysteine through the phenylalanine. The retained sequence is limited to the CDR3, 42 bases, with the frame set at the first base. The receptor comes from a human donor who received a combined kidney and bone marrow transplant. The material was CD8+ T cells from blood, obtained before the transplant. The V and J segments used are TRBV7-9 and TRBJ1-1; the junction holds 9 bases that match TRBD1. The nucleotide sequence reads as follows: TGTGCCAGCAGCCTGGGACAGGGAGGACCTGAAGCTTTCTTT. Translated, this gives CASSLGQGGPEAFF. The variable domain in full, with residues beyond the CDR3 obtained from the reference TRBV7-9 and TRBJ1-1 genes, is DTGVSQNPRHKITKRGQNVTFRCDPISEHNRLYWYRQTLGQGPEFLTYFQNEAQLEKSRLLSDRFSAERPKGSFSTLEIQRTEQGDSAMYLCASSLGQGGPEAFFGQGTRLTVV.